Sequencing of this T cell receptor (beta chain) was carried out in a study of T-cell reconstitution after alpha-beta-depleted transplantation in children. Unique molecular identifiers were built into the TCRbeta library. One entry per CDR3 protein, called by TCRdb with MiXCR from the PCR reads. The table has 240,000 or so distinct CDR3 sequences, about 12% seen once. Many counts were recorded for this clonotype. Sequences were derived from PBMCs from the stem cell graft donor, sampled from the stem cell graft. This TCR derives from a human donor who donated a stem cell graft to a child with acute lymphoblastic leukemia.

Here the CDR3 reads CASSLINPTSGLNTEAFF. Here the CDR3 DNA reads TGTGCCAGCAGTTTAATAAATCCGACAAGCGGGCTGAACACTGAAGCTTTCTTT. This chain joins TRBV27 and TRBJ1-1, with D uncertain. Germline V gives CDR1 MNHEY, CDR2 SMNVEV (reference sequence). V was trimmed by 2 bases and J by 0 bases, leaving 19 bases between them. The length of the CDR3 is 18 residues.